The rows below give T cell receptor beta chains drawn from one sample of a study of blood T cell repertoires in COVID-19. Method: immunoSEQ multiplex PCR; TCRdb's copy keeps in-frame clones and lacks some. The table records under 85,000 clones, roughly four fifths of them present only once. Specimen: peripheral blood. All receptors come from a middle-aged man with COVID-19, enrolled during active disease. The CDR3 runs from the conserved cysteine through the conserved F or W. Each record gives: V gene, J gene, CDR3 protein.

v_call: TRBV7-9; j_call: TRBJ1-1; cdr3_aa: CASSFGQGDTEAFF
v_call: TRBV6-6; j_call: TRBJ2-1; cdr3_aa: CASSHSPDRYNEQFF
v_call: TRBV11-2; j_call: TRBJ2-2; cdr3_aa: CASSPVRGVTGELFF
v_call: TRBV7-2; j_call: TRBJ2-3; cdr3_aa: CASSYRDSDTQYF
v_call: TRBV18; j_call: TRBJ1-2; cdr3_aa: CASSPSTGGDGYTF
v_call: TRBV2; j_call: TRBJ1-2; cdr3_aa: CASQEGVEGYTF
v_call: TRBV30; j_call: TRBJ2-4; cdr3_aa: CAWSNFPKNIQYF
v_call: TRBV19; j_call: TRBJ1-2; cdr3_aa: CASSIRVGGYTF
v_call: TRBV6-5; j_call: TRBJ1-3; cdr3_aa: CALSPSSGNTIYF
v_call: TRBV3-1/TRBV3-2; j_call: TRBJ1-2; cdr3_aa: CASSQNSGTGAYGYTF
v_call: TRBV7-6; j_call: TRBJ1-5; cdr3_aa: CASSSGGGGNQPQHF
v_call: TRBV7-2; j_call: TRBJ2-1; cdr3_aa: CASSLDAGIYNEQFF
v_call: TRBV14; j_call: TRBJ2-5; cdr3_aa: CASSQEDSLQETQYF
v_call: TRBV4-2; j_call: TRBJ2-7; cdr3_aa: CASSQDAGAGYEQYF
v_call: TRBV4-2; j_call: TRBJ2-3; cdr3_aa: CASSQDSGSTDTQYF
v_call: TRBV3-1/TRBV3-2; j_call: TRBJ2-7; cdr3_aa: CASSLGYEQYF
v_call: TRBV23-1; j_call: TRBJ1-5; cdr3_aa: CASSPKRQGVSNQPQHF
v_call: TRBV29-1; j_call: TRBJ2-5; cdr3_aa: CSVVGTDGEGETQYF
v_call: TRBV19; j_call: TRBJ1-1; cdr3_aa: CASTDRGRSMNTEAFF
v_call: TRBV6-2/TRBV6-3; j_call: TRBJ1-2; cdr3_aa: CASSHNRGQLDGYTF
v_call: TRBV20-1; j_call: TRBJ2-7; cdr3_aa: CSGTGLDEQYF
v_call: TRBV5-1; j_call: TRBJ2-7; cdr3_aa: CASSLPGRGREQYF
v_call: TRBV19; j_call: TRBJ2-3; cdr3_aa: CASTGDNRGPSTDTQYF
v_call: TRBV11-2; j_call: TRBJ2-5; cdr3_aa: CASSLGTTQTQYF
v_call: TRBV6-5; j_call: TRBJ1-5; cdr3_aa: CASTIIQVGNQPQHF